This T cell receptor (beta chain) was recovered during a study of Tregs in tolerant kidney transplant recipients. Sequenced by immunoSEQ multiplex PCR; TCRdb stores in-frame clones only, minus some. Seen in this sample are tens of thousands of clones; the ten most common clones hold more than 6.5%. About this clone itself: The same CDR3 also results from other DNA sequences found in this sample.

The sequence was collected from a human donor who received a combined kidney and bone marrow transplant. The input for sequencing was CD8+ T cells from blood, taken before the transplant.

The CDR3 DNA, read in part, is TGTGCCAGTAGTATATCGGGGAGCTCCTACAATGAG. This encodes CASSISGSSYNE. The full CDR3 protein is CASSISGSSYNEQFF. This chain connects TRBV19 to TRBJ2-1, with D perhaps matching TRBD2 (5 bases). The read ends 3 residues before the CDR3 terminus; that terminus is restored from the germline J gene. Deletions cut 2 bases from V and 0 bases from J, with 8 bases between. The CDR3 spans 15 residues. In germline, CDR1 is LNHDA, CDR2 SQIVND (reference sequence).